Presented here are 6 T cell receptor beta chains from one specimen sequenced in a study of blood T cell repertoires in COVID-19. TCRdb's table, derived via immunoSEQ multiplex PCR, lists solely in-frame clones and lacks some. The sample has about 480,000 clones, 85% to 90% seen once. The sample was PBMCs or T cells enriched from blood (not recorded which). These receptors came from a woman between 35 and 50 years old who had recovered from COVID-19.

V is TRBV5-1 and J is TRBJ1-6; 9 nucleotides match TRBD1. Germline V lookup: CDR1 SGHRS, CDR2 YFSETQ. The ends lost 4 bases at V and 8 bases at J; junction bases unmatched: 4. This CDR3 is built from 14 residues. CDR3 nucleotide sequence: TGCGCCAGCAGCGAGGACAGGGGAGATTCACCCCTCCACTTT. This encodes CASSEDRGDSPLHF.

This chain uses TRBV5-1 with TRBJ1-1, with 7 bases that match TRBD1. V shed 0 bases, J shed 5 bases, and the junction held 4 bases outside the gene matches. Germline V gene data show CDR1 as SGHRS and CDR2 as YFSETQ. The CDR3 is 14 amino acids. The CDR3 coding sequence is TGCGCCAGCAGCTTGGCAGGGGGAGGAACTGAAGCTTTCTTT. The encoded protein is CASSLAGGGTEAFF.

For this clone: Other DNA sequences within the sample encode an identical CDR3. The rearrangement uses TRBV5-1 and TRBJ2-7; 10 bases agree with TRBD2. J gave up 4 bases and V 1 base, and 2 bases lay outside the gene matches. CDR1 and CDR2 from the germline V gene are SGHRS and YFSETQ. CDR3 length equals 14 residues. Here the CDR3 DNA reads TGCGCCAGCAGCTTGACTAGCGGGACGTACGAGCAGTACTTC. Its translation is CASSLTSGTYEQYF.

As to this clone: Other DNA sequences from this sample encode an identical CDR3 as well. This sequence joins TRBV4-3 and TRBJ2-7; TRBD2 aligns across 7 bases. The CDR3 loop spans 14 amino acids. Germline-derived CDR1 and CDR2 are LGHNA and YSLEER. J lost 4 bases, V lost 3 bases, and 6 bases had no gene match. CDR3 nucleotide sequence: TGCGCCAGCAGCCAGGGAGCGGGGTCATACGAGCAGTACTTC. It is translated as CASSQGAGSYEQYF.

The V gene is TRBV13, the J gene TRBJ2-3; 7 bases fit TRBD2. Germline CDR1 reads PRHDT; CDR2 reads FYEKMQ (reference sequence). The CDR3 contains 16 residues. V lost 2 bases and J lost 6; bases outside the gene matches: 11. The CDR3 DNA follows: TGTGCCAGCAGCTTATATGGGCGGGAGCACGGGGATACGCAGTATTTT. Its protein product is CASSLYGREHGDTQYF.

J is TRBJ1-2 and V is TRBV7-9, with D perhaps matching TRBD1 (5 bases). The CDR3 has 12 amino acids. V was pared by 5 bases and J by 7 bases, with 11 bases between. In germline, CDR1 is SEHNR, CDR2 FQNEAQ (reference sequence). DNA for the CDR3: TGTGCCAGCAGCGCAGGGTTGAGTGGCTACACCTTC. Translating it yields CASSAGLSGYTF.